This T cell receptor beta chain was observed in a study of shared clonotypes between healthy human individuals. Notes on the study in general: Rarefaction revealed incomplete sorted-subset sequencing despite large depth. Only a few donors were included, so the genetic and exposure-history diversity represented was limited.

Concerning this clone itself: Its antigen is undetermined.

CDR1 MNHNS and CDR2 SASEGT come from the germline V gene. This CDR3 contains 14 residues. Trimming cost V 6 bases and J 2 bases, with 14 bases left between them. Assay: immunoSEQ multiplex PCR; the TCRdb copy retains only in-frame clones and omits some. The sample shows millions of clones, just over 90% of them seen only once. Sequencing was carried out using naive CD4+ T cells sorted from blood. Regarding subset: CD45RA+ positively selected. The V call is TRBV6-1, the J call TRBJ2-7; D possibly matches TRBD1 or TRBD2 (5 bases each). The receptor was isolated from a man between 18 and 29 years old in good health. DNA of the CDR3: TGTGCCAGCAGCCGGGACCCCGTTCCCTACGAGCAGTACTTC. The encoded protein is CASSRDPVPYEQYF.